This T cell receptor beta chain was identified in a study of blood T cell repertoires in COVID-19. Whole-study context: COVID-19 samples collected from the United States, Italy and Spain covered acute and convalescent phases. T cells, B-cell-depleted T cells, or PBMCs supplied cDNA or gDNA.

In the original processing: From reference gene primer amplification, estimates of nucleated cell counts were derived. Assay: immunoSEQ multiplex PCR; the TCRdb copy retains only in-frame clones and omits some. V, J and clone size are those of that table, while D and trimming were read from the DNA. Of roughly 75,000 clones listed, approximately 84% are singletons. This clone showed up just once. This CDR3 has 15 residues. Per the germline V gene, CDR1 is SGHRS and CDR2 is YFSETQ. J lost 2 bases, V lost 4 bases, and 9 bases had no gene match. Patients from Seattle were sampled longitudinally, starting during active infection.

Sequenced: peripheral blood. The sequence derives from a man aged 50-59 years with COVID-19, enrolled during active disease. The gene calls are TRBV5-1 and TRBJ2-7; 7 bases fit TRBD1. The chain's CDR3 is CASSNKTGSTYEQYF. DNA of the CDR3: TGCGCCAGCAGCAATAAGACAGGGTCCACCTACGAGCAGTACTTC.